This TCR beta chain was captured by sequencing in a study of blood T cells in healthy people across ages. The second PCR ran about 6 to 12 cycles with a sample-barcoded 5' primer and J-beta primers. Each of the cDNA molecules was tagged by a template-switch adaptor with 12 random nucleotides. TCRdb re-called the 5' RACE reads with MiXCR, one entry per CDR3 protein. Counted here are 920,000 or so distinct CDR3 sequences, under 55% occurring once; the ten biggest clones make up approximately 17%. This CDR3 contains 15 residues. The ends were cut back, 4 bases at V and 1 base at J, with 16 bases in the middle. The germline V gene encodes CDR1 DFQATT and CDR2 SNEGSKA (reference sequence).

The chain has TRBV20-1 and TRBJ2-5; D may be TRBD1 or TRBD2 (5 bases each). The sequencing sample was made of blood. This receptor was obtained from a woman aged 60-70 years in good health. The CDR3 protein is CSAKRPGPSQETQYF. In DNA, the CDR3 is TGCAGTGCTAAGCGGCCGGGACCCTCCCAAGAGACCCAGTACTTC.